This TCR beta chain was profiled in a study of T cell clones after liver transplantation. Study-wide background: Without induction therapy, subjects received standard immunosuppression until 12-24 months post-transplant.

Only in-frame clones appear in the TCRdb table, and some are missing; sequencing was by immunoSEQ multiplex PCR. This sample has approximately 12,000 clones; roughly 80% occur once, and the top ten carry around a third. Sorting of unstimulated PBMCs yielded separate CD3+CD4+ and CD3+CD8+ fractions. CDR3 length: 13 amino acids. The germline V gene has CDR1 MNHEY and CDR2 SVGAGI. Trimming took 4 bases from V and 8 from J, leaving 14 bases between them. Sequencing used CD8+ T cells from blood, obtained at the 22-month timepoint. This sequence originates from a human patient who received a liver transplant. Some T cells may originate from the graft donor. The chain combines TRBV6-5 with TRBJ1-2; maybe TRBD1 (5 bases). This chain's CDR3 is CASSLGQGGGYTF. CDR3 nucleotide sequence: TGTGCCAGCAGTTTAGGACAAGGAGGAGGCTACACCTTC.